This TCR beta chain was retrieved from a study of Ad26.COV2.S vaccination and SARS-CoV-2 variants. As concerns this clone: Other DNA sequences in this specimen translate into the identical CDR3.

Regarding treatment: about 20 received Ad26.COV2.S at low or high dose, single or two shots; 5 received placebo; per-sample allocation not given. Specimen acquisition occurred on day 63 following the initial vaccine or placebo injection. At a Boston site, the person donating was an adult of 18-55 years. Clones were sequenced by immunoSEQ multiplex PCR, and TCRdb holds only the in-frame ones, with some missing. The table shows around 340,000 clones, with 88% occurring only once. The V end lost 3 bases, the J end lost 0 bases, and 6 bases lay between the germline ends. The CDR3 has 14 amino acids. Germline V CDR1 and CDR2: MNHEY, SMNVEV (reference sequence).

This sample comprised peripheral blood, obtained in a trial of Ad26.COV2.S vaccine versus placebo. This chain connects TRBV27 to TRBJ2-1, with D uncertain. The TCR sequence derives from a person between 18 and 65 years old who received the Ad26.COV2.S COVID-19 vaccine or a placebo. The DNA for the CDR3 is TGTGCCAGCAGTTTGCGCGGCTCCTACAATGAGCAGTTCTTC. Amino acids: CASSLRGSYNEQFF.